These T cell receptor beta chains were read from a single sample in a study of cytomegalovirus exposure and HLA in healthy donors. The assay was immunoSEQ multiplex PCR, and TCRdb's table has in-frame clones only and misses some. This table has some 130,000 clones, 80% to 90% appearing once. Material for sequencing was PBMCs. The receptors derive from a man in his fifties in good health and CMV-seronegative. Both conserved end residues are trimmed from each CDR3.

ASSQDRSTVDTQY	TRBV4-3	TRBJ2-3
AISVRDYYEQY	TRBV10-3	TRBJ2-7
ASSEYRKDGGASTEAF	TRBV25-1	TRBJ1-1
ASSLVGGNADTQY	TRBV7-8	TRBJ2-3
ASSFRVDIEAF	TRBV27	TRBJ1-1
ASSIVFREVRQPQH	TRBV19	TRBJ1-5
ASSVDGQGPQPQH	TRBV9	TRBJ1-5
ASSIWGLGGELF	TRBV19	TRBJ2-2
ASSPPDSDGTGELF	TRBV5-4	TRBJ2-2
ASSIDRDRLYEQY	TRBV19	TRBJ2-7
ASSLGTGIYGYT	TRBV7-9	TRBJ1-2
ASSSRTNTEAF	TRBV9	TRBJ1-1
ASSFSSGGVSDTQY	TRBV7-2	TRBJ2-3
ASSRTGNQPQH	TRBV6-5	TRBJ1-5
ASTGRISGGLRETQY	TRBV2	TRBJ2-5